This TCR beta chain was identified during a study of blood T cell repertoires in COVID-19. At the level of the study: From T cells, B-cell-depleted T cells, or PBMCs came the material, which was cDNA or gDNA.

J lost 6 bases, V lost 5 bases, and 6 bases had no gene match. Germline lookup yields CDR1 SGHVS and CDR2 FQNEAQ. CDR3 length equals 13 residues. The data were produced by immunoSEQ multiplex PCR, yet TCRdb's version contains in-frame clones alone and is incomplete. This sample yields more than 80,000 clones, of which about 83% are seen a single time; less than 2.5% belongs to the top ten. The V call is TRBV7-8, the J call TRBJ1-2, with TRBD1 matching over 7 bases. This TCR was sampled from an older woman with acute or convalescent COVID-19. The source material was peripheral blood. The CDR3 DNA follows: TGTGCCAGCAGCCCGGACAGGAATAATGGCTACACCTTC. It yields the protein CASSPDRNNGYTF.